This is a list of T cell receptor beta chains from one sample in a study of T cell changes during pregnancy in multiple sclerosis. Only in-frame clones appear in the TCRdb table, and some are missing; sequencing was by immunoSEQ multiplex PCR. The sample has about 50,000 clones, almost 95% seen once. The starting material was CD4+ T cells from peripheral blood mononuclear cells, obtained in the third trimester of pregnancy. Receptors originate from a female donor with multiple sclerosis, enrolled in a pregnancy study. Each CDR3 is given with its conserved first and last residue. A D gene is named only where the DNA matches it firmly. Size values are once, few and many counts, or a class for expanded clones, and some rows have none.

D gene,J gene,V gene,clone size,CDR3 DNA,CDR3 protein
TRBD1,TRBJ2-2,TRBV6-1,NA,TGTGCCAGCAGTGGATTGGGGACAGCGACTGGGGTCGGGGAGCTGTTTTTT,CASSGLGTATGVGELFF
NA,TRBJ2-3,TRBV7-3,NA,TGTGCCAGCAGCATAAGTCGGGGTGCGCCGCAGTATTTT,CASSISRGAPQYF
NA,TRBJ2-7,TRBV7-2,NA,TGTGCCAGCAGCTTAGGCCCCGGGACATCTGTCTACGAGCAGTACTTC,CASSLGPGTSVYEQYF
NA,TRBJ1-1,TRBV6-5,NA,TGTGCCAGCAGTTACCCGGGGATCGGCACTGAAGCTTTCTTT,CASSYPGIGTEAFF
NA,TRBJ2-3,TRBV6-5,NA,TGTGCCAGCAGTTGGCGGCGGGGTTCCACAGATACGCAGTATTTT,CASSWRRGSTDTQYF
TRBD1,TRBJ1-4,TRBV4-3,NA,TGCGCCAGCAGCCAAGATGGGATCAGGGGGCGAGCAACTAATGAAAAACTGTTTTTT,CASSQDGIRGRATNEKLFF
NA,TRBJ1-1,TRBV29-1,NA,TGCAGCGGGATACAAGGCGCGACGGGTAGAACTGAAGCTTTCTTT,CSGIQGATGRTEAFF
TRBD1,TRBJ1-2,TRBV6-6,NA,TGTGCCAGCAAACAGGGGTACGGCTACACCTTC,CASKQGYGYTF
TRBD1,TRBJ2-4,TRBV7-9,NA,TGTGCCAGCAGCTTAGTAACAGGGGCGGTTAGGACCAAAAACATTCAGTACTTC,CASSLVTGAVRTKNIQYF
TRBD1,TRBJ2-2,TRBV5-5,once,TGTGCCAGCAGCACCGGACAGGGGACCGGGGAGCTGTTTTTT,CASSTGQGTGELFF
TRBD1,TRBJ1-2,TRBV7-9,NA,TGTGCCAGCAGCTCCGGGGCAGGGGGGTCCTCTGGCTACACCTTC,CASSSGAGGSSGYTF
NA,TRBJ2-7,TRBV5-1,NA,TGCGCCAGCAGCTTGATTAGGGGATACGAGCAGTACTTC,CASSLIRGYEQYF
TRBD1,TRBJ1-4,TRBV5-6,once,TGTGCCAGCAGCTTACTTGACAGGGCCTCCCTTAATGAAAAACTGTTTTTT,CASSLLDRASLNEKLFF
NA,TRBJ2-1,TRBV15,NA,TGTGCCACCAGCAGCTCACGGGGAGGGCAGTTCTTC,CATSSSRGGQFF
TRBD1,TRBJ1-2,TRBV6-5,NA,TGTGCCAGCAGTCTTAGGACAGGGGGAATGTATGGCTACACCTTC,CASSLRTGGMYGYTF
TRBD1,TRBJ2-3,TRBV18,NA,TGTGCCAGCAGGCGAGACAGGGGTACAGATACGCAGTATTTT,CASRRDRGTDTQYF
NA,TRBJ1-1,TRBV20-1,NA,TGCAGTGCTAGACTAGGGAGAGAAGCTTTCTTT,CSARLGREAFF
TRBD1,TRBJ2-1,TRBV7-2,NA,TGTGCCAGCAGCTTATGGGTGACAGGGGGCCACAATGAGCAGTTCTTC,CASSLWVTGGHNEQFF